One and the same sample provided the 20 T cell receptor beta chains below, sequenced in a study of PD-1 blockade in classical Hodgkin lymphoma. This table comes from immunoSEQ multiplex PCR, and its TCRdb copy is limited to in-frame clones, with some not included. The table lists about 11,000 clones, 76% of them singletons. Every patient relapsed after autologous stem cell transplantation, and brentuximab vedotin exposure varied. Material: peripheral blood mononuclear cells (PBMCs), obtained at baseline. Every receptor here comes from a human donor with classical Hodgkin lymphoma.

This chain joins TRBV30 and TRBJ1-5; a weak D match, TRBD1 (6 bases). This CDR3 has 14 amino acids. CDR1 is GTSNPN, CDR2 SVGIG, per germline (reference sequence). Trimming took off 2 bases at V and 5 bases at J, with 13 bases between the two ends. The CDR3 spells CAWSTGTYHQPQHF. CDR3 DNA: TGTGCCTGGAGTACAGGGACTTACCATCAGCCCCAGCATTTT.

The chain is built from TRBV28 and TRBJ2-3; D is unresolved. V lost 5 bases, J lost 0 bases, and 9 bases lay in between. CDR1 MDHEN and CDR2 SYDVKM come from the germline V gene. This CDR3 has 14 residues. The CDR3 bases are TGTGCCAGCAGTGAAAAAACTAGCACAGATACGCAGTATTTT. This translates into CASSEKTSTDTQYF.

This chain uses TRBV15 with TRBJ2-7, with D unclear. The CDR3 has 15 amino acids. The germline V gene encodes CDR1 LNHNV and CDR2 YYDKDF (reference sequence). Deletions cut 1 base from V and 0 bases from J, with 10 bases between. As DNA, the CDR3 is TGTGCCACCAGCAGAGTTGGCACGAGCTCCTACGAGCAGTACTTC. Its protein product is CATSRVGTSSYEQYF. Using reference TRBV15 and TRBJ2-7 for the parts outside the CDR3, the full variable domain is DAMVIQNPRYQVTQFGKPVTLSCSQTLNHNVMYWYQQKSSQAPKLLFHYYDKDFNNEADTPDNFQSRRPNTSFCFLDIRSPGLGDTAMYLCATSRVGTSSYEQYFGPGTRLTVT.

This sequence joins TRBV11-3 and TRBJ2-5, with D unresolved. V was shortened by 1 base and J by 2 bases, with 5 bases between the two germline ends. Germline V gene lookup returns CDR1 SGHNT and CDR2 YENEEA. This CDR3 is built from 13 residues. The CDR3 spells CASSLAQQETQYF. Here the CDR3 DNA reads TGTGCCAGCAGCTTAGCTCAGCAAGAGACCCAGTACTTC.

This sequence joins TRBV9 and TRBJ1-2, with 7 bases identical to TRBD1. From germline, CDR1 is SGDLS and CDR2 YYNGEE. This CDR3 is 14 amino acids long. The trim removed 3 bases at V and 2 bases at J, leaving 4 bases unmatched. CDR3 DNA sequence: TGTGCCAGCAGCGCAGGGACAGCCAACTATGGCTACACCTTC. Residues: CASSAGTANYGYTF.

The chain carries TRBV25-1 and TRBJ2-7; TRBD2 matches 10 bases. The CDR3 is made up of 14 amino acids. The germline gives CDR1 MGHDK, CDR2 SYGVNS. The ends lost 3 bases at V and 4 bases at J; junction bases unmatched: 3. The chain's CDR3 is CASSDSGREYEQYF. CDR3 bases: TGTGCCAGCAGTGACAGCGGGAGGGAATACGAGCAGTACTTC.

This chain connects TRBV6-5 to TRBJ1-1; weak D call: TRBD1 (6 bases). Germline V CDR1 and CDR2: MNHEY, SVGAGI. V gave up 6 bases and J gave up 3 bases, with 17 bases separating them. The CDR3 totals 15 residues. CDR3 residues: CASSRYIAGDTEAFF. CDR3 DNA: TGTGCCAGCAGCCGATATATCGCAGGGGACACTGAAGCTTTCTTT.

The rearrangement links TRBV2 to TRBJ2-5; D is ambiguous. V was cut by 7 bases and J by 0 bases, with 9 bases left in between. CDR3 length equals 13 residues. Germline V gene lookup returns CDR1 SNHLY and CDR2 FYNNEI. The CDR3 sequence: CASKADNQETQYF. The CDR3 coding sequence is TGTGCCAGCAAGGCAGATAACCAAGAGACCCAGTACTTC.

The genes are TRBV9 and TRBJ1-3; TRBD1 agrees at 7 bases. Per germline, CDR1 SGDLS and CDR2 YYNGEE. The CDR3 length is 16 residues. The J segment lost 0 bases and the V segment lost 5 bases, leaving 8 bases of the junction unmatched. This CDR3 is CASSRDRASSGNTIYF. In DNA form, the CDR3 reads TGTGCCAGCAGTCGTGACAGGGCCAGCTCTGGAAACACCATATATTTT.

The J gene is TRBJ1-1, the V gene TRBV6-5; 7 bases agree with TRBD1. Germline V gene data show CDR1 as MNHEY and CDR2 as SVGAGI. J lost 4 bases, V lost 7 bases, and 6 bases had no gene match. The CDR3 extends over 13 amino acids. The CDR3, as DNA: TGTGCCAGCACCCAGACAGGGACCACTGAAGCTTTCTTT. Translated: CASTQTGTTEAFF.

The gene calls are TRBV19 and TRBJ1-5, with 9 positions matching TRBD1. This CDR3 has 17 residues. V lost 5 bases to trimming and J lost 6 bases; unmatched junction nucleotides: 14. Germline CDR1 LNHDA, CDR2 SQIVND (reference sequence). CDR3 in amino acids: CASSRREGTGRGQPQHF. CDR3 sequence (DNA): TGTGCCAGTAGTCGCAGGGAAGGGACAGGGAGAGGTCAGCCCCAGCATTTT.

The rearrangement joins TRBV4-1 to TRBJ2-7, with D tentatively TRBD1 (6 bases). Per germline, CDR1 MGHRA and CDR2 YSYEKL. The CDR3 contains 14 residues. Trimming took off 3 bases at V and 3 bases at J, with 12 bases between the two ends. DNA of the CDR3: TGCGCCAGCAGCCAGGGGCAACAGGGCTACGAGCAGTACTTC. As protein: CASSQGQQGYEQYF.

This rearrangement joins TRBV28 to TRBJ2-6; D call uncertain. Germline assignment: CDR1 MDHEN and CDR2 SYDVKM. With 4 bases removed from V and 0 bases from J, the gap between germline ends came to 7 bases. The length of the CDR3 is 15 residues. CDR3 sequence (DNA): TGTGCCAGCAGTTCGCAGTACTCTGGGGCCAACGTCCTGACTTTC. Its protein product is CASSSQYSGANVLTF.

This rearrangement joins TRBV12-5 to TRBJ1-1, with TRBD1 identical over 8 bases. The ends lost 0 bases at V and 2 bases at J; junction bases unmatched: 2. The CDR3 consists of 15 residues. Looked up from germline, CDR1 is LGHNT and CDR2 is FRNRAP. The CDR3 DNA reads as TGTGCTAGTGGTTTGGTACAGGGGGTAAACACTGAAGCTTTCTTT. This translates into CASGLVQGVNTEAFF.

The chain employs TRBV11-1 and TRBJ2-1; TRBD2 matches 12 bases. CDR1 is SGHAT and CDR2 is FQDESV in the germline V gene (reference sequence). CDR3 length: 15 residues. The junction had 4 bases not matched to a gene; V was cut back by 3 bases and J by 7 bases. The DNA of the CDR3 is TGTGCCAGCAGCTTTGGACTAGCGGGATTTAATGAGCAGTTCTTC. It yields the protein CASSFGLAGFNEQFF.

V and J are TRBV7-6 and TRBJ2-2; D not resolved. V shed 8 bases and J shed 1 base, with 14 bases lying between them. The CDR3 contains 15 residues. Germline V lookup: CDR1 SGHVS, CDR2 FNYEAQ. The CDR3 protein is CASEKGKKNTGELFF. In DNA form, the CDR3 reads TGTGCCAGCGAAAAGGGTAAAAAGAACACCGGGGAGCTGTTTTTT.

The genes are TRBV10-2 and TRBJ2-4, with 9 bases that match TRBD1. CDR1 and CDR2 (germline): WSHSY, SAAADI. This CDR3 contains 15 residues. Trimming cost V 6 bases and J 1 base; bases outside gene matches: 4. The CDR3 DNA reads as TGCGCCAGCAGGGACACAGGGGGCGCCAAAAACATTCAGTACTTC. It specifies CASRDTGGAKNIQYF.

DNA of the CDR3: TGTGCCAGCAGCGTAAGACTAGCGGGCATAATACAAGAGACCCAGTACTTC. Translated: CASSVRLAGIIQETQYF. This chain links TRBV13 with TRBJ2-5, with TRBD2 identical over 10 bases. Per the germline V gene, CDR1 is PRHDT and CDR2 is FYEKMQ (reference sequence). CDR3 length equals 17 residues. Trimming cost V 5 bases and J 2 bases; bases outside gene matches: 11.

CDR3 bases: TGTGCCACCAGCAGAGCGGACGGGTTCGGAAACACCATATATTTT. Its protein is CATSRADGFGNTIYF. V usage is TRBV15 and J usage is TRBJ1-3; the D is unclear. The CDR3 is made up of 15 amino acids. Per the germline V gene, CDR1 is LNHNV and CDR2 is YYDKDF (reference sequence). The V end lost 1 base, the J end lost 4 bases, and 11 bases lay between the germline ends.

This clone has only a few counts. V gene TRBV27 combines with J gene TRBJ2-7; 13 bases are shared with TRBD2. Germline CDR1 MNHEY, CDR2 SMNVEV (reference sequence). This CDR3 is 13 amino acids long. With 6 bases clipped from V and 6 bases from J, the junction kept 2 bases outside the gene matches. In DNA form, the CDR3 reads TGTGCCAGCAGGACTAGCGGGAGGACCGAGCAGTACTTC. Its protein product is CASRTSGRTEQYF.